Presented here are 21 T cell receptor beta chains from one specimen sequenced in a study of T cells in Graves' hyperthyroidism and ophthalmopathy. Amplification targeted TCR beta CDR3 regions from RNA transcripts. RT-PCR in the first round (using the HTBI primer set) targeted the TCR CDR3. One entry per CDR3 protein, called by TCRdb with MiXCR from the multiplex PCR reads. The sample shows approximately 620,000 distinct CDR3 sequences, more than 15% of them seen only once. Material: blood. Receptors were obtained from a woman aged 40 to 55 with Graves' ophthalmopathy.

This clonotype was counted between two and nine times. It may be a read error: a sequence one base away is much more abundant. This sequence joins TRBV28 and TRBJ2-1; 11 positions match TRBD2. The CDR3 is 15 residues long. Per germline, CDR1 MDHEN and CDR2 SYDVKM. This CDR3 reads CTSSGTSGGDNEQFF. CDR3 in DNA: TGTACCAGCAGTGGGACTAGCGGAGGGGACAATGAGCAGTTCTTC.

The chain joins TRBV7-2 to TRBJ1-1, with 7 bases fitting TRBD1. Germline CDR1 SGHTA, CDR2 FQGNSA. CDR3 size: 15 residues. Trimming took 5 bases from V and 1 from J; bases not matched to a gene: 7. The CDR3 DNA reads as TGTGCCAGCAGCCCCTTCAGGGGGGCGAACACTGAAGCTTTCTTT. This codes for CASSPFRGANTEAFF.

This clonotype was recorded many times. The J gene is TRBJ1-2, the V gene TRBV12-3 or TRBV12-4, with TRBD1 as a possible D gene (5 bases). The CDR3 is 15 residues long. Deletions cut 5 bases from V and 4 bases from J, with 17 bases between. CDR3 sequence (DNA): TGTGCCAGCAGTGTGTACCCCGGGACCGGCTATGGCTACACCTTC. Its protein is CASSVYPGTGYGYTF.

This chain connects TRBV15 to TRBJ1-1; D gene ambiguous. Germline CDR1 LNHNV, CDR2 YYDKDF (reference sequence). The CDR3 has 15 residues. V was cut by 0 bases and J by 6 bases, with 14 bases left in between. CDR3 protein: CATSRDLGVVAEAFF. CDR3 in DNA: TGTGCCACCAGCAGAGATCTGGGCGTAGTCGCTGAAGCTTTCTTT.

This clonotype was counted at least ten times. The rearrangement uses TRBV11-2 and TRBJ2-3; 10 positions agree with TRBD2. Germline V gene data show CDR1 as SGHAT and CDR2 as FQNNGV. The J segment lost 8 bases and the V segment lost 2 bases, leaving 4 bases of the junction unmatched. The CDR3 is 14 amino acids. CDR3 loop: CASSLLAGVATQYF. The CDR3 DNA reads TGTGCCAGCAGCTTACTAGCGGGAGTCGCTACGCAGTATTTT. The complete variable domain, with remaining parts taken from reference TRBV11-2 and TRBJ2-3, reads EAGVAQSPRYKIIEKRQSVAFWCNPISGHATLYWYQQILGQGPKLLIQFQNNGVVDDSQLPKDRFSAERLKGVDSTLKIQPAKLEDSAVYLCASSLLAGVATQYFGPGTRLTVL.

Here the CDR3 DNA reads TGTGCCAGCAGTGAACTCAGCGGGAGCTCAGATACGCAGTATTTT. It translates to CASSELSGSSDTQYF. The rearrangement joins TRBV6-1 to TRBJ2-3, with 8 bases aligning to TRBD2. Germline V gives CDR1 MNHNS, CDR2 SASEGT. The CDR3 sequence is 15 residues long. The J segment lost 4 bases and the V segment lost 2 bases, leaving 5 bases of the junction unmatched.

This sequence joins TRBV28 and TRBJ2-4, with TRBD2 matching 11 bases. This CDR3 spans 16 amino acids. CDR1 and CDR2 (germline): MDHEN, SYDVKM. After removal of 11 bases from V and 8 bases from J, the junction contained 17 bases not matched to a gene. The DNA for the CDR3 is TGTGCCTCGAACCGGCAAAAAACTAGCGGGAGTTACATTCAGTACTTC. This encodes CASNRQKTSGSYIQYF.

This clonotype was observed a few times. The chain links TRBV11-2 to TRBJ2-1; possible D gene TRBD1, 7 bases. This CDR3 is 13 amino acids long. Germline CDR1 is SGHAT and CDR2 is FQNNGV. Written as DNA, the CDR3 is TGTGCTCAGGGGGGCAGGCCGGGGAATGAGCAGTTCTTC. This codes for CAQGGRPGNEQFF.

This clonotype was counted a few times. This CDR3 is CASSALQGASTDTQYF. The DNA of the CDR3 is TGTGCCAGCAGCGCACTACAGGGGGCGAGCACAGATACGCAGTATTTT. The chain combines TRBV9 with TRBJ2-3, with 9 positions matching TRBD1. Germline values: CDR1 SGDLS, CDR2 YYNGEE. V shed 3 bases, J shed 0 bases, and the junction held 5 bases outside the gene matches. The CDR3 extends over 16 amino acids. Based on the CDR3 plus reference TRBV9 and TRBJ2-3, the full variable domain is DSGVTQTPKHLITATGQRVTLRCSPRSGDLSVYWYQQSLDQGLQFLIQYYNGEERAKGNILERFSAQQFPDLHSELNLSSLELGDSALYFCASSALQGASTDTQYFGPGTRLTVL.

Ten or more counts support this clonotype. This rearrangement joins TRBV6-1 to TRBJ2-5; the match to TRBD1 covers 8 bases. The germline gives CDR1 MNHNS, CDR2 SASEGT. This CDR3 is built from 17 residues. V lost 3 bases, J lost 5 bases, and 14 bases stayed unmatched. CDR3 sequence: CASSEVMGSWTGETQYF. The CDR3 region has the DNA TGTGCCAGCAGTGAGGTCATGGGGTCCTGGACAGGGGAGACCCAGTACTTC.

V is TRBV7-2 and J is TRBJ2-1; tentatively, D is TRBD1 (6 bases). V lost 6 bases to trimming and J lost 7 bases, with 13 bases between them. Germline CDR1 and CDR2: SGHTA and FQGNSA. The CDR3 length is 13 residues. CDR3 in DNA: TGTGCCAGCAGGGACAGTGGGGAAAATGAGCAGTTCTTC. Residues: CASRDSGENEQFF. The variable domain in full, with the rest retrieved from reference TRBV7-2 and TRBJ2-1, is GAGVSQSPSNKVTEKGKDVELRCDPISGHTALYWYRQSLGQGLEFLIYFQGNSAPDKSGLPSDRFSAERTGGSVSTLTIQRTQQEDSAVYLCASRDSGENEQFFGPGTRLTVL.

Remarks on this clonotype: The junction differs from germline at one of its ends, possibly a read error. The J gene is TRBJ2-5, the V gene TRBV7-3; 7 bases line up with TRBD2. The CDR3 contains 14 residues. Germline V gene sequence: CDR1 SGHTA, CDR2 FQGTGA. The CDR3 sequence: CACSLLAIEETQYF. The CDR3 bases are TGTGCCTGCAGCTTACTAGCGATCGAAGAGACCCAGTACTTC.

V gene TRBV11-2 combines with J gene TRBJ1-4, with a possible D match to TRBD1 (6 bases). V was clipped by 6 bases and J by 8 bases, with 16 bases between them. CDR1 is SGHAT, CDR2 FQNNGV, per germline. The CDR3 runs 14 residues. The CDR3 nucleotides read TGTGCCAGCAGGAAAGCAGGGGTCCGGGAAAAACTGTTTTTT. Translation: CASRKAGVREKLFF.

The chain links TRBV5-1 to TRBJ1-1, with 7 bases that match TRBD1. Germline CDR1 is SGHRS and CDR2 is YFSETQ. The CDR3 totals 15 residues. V was pared by 2 bases and J by 1 base, with 5 bases of the junction left unmatched. Written as DNA, the CDR3 is TGCGCCAGCAGCTTTAACAGGGGCCAGAACACTGAAGCTTTCTTT. It translates to CASSFNRGQNTEAFF.

V usage is TRBV4-1 and J usage is TRBJ1-4, with D possibly matching TRBD1 (5 bases). The V gene's germline CDR1 is MGHRA and CDR2 YSYEKL. V was cut by 1 base and J by 10 bases, with 19 bases left in between. This CDR3 is 16 amino acids long. CDR3 amino acids: CASSQARNSGAGKLFF. The CDR3 nucleotides read TGCGCCAGCAGCCAAGCTCGGAACAGCGGGGCGGGAAAACTGTTTTTT.

This clonotype was counted ten times or more. The chain has TRBV9 and TRBJ2-7, with a possible D match to TRBD2 (5 bases). This CDR3 contains 13 residues. In germline, CDR1 is SGDLS, CDR2 YYNGEE. V was pared by 3 bases and J by 3 bases, with 10 bases between. The CDR3 coding sequence is TGTGCCAGCAGCGAGGGAGAGGGCTACGAGCAGTACTTC. This encodes CASSEGEGYEQYF.

This clonotype was counted ten times or more. J is TRBJ2-1 and V is TRBV11-2, with D perhaps given as TRBD1 or TRBD2 (7 bases each). V was trimmed by 1 base and J by 4 bases, leaving 11 bases between them. Germline V gives CDR1 SGHAT, CDR2 FQNNGV. This CDR3 has 15 residues. In DNA, the CDR3 is TGTGCCAGCAGCTTAGGTCAGGGGGGGTACAATGAGCAGTTCTTC. Encoded protein: CASSLGQGGYNEQFF. Full variable domain (outside the CDR3, taken from reference TRBV11-2 and TRBJ2-1): EAGVAQSPRYKIIEKRQSVAFWCNPISGHATLYWYQQILGQGPKLLIQFQNNGVVDDSQLPKDRFSAERLKGVDSTLKIQPAKLEDSAVYLCASSLGQGGYNEQFFGPGTRLTVL.

CDR3 in DNA: TGTGCCTCGGCGGGAAACTGGGGGAACACCATATATTTT. This codes for CASAGNWGNTIYF. The gene calls are TRBV30 and TRBJ1-3, with a possible D match to TRBD1 (5 bases). The V gene lost 7 bases and the J gene lost 7 bases, with 17 bases spanning the gap. The CDR3 is 13 residues long. The germline gives CDR1 GTSNPN, CDR2 SVGIG (reference sequence).

This clonotype has a count of ten or more. V gene TRBV2 combines with J gene TRBJ2-1; weak D call: TRBD2 (5 bases). Trimming took off 7 bases at V and 12 bases at J, with 19 bases between the two ends. Germline V gene data show CDR1 as SNHLY and CDR2 as FYNNEI. CDR3 size: 13 residues. The CDR3 DNA follows: TGTGCCAGCACCCTCGCGGGCCTTCCGGTGCAGTTCTTC. It codes for CASTLAGLPVQFF.

In regard to this clonotype: A much larger clonotype is one base distant, so this may be a read error. The chain couples TRBV20-1 to TRBJ2-7; 9 bases align to TRBD2. Germline lookup yields CDR1 DFQATT and CDR2 SNEGSKA (reference sequence). The CDR3 loop spans 15 amino acids. V lost 2 bases, J lost 7 bases, and 12 bases stayed unmatched. Here the CDR3 reads CSARYSGRRAGEQYF. The CDR3 nucleotides read TGCAGTGCTAGATACAGCGGGAGGAGGGCAGGTGAGCAGTACTTC.

This clonotype was counted at least ten times. CDR3 sequence (DNA): TGCAGTGCGGGGCTCGGACTAGCTTTCGAGAGTGAGCAGTTCTTC. Amino acid sequence: CSAGLGLAFESEQFF. The chain couples TRBV20-1 to TRBJ2-1, with 8 nucleotides matching TRBD2. The CDR3 length is 15 residues. Unmatched junction bases numbered 16, after V lost 6 bases and J lost 9 bases. Germline lookup yields CDR1 DFQATT and CDR2 SNEGSKA (reference sequence).